The following is a T cell receptor (beta chain) sequence with its context. Its antigen remains unknown. CDR3 length: 12 residues. Germline V lookup: CDR1 KGHSH, CDR2 LQKENI. V lost 4 bases to trimming and J lost 11 bases; unmatched junction nucleotides: 8. The record originates from a study of circulating and synovial CD4+ cells in juvenile arthritis. Assay: immunoSEQ multiplex PCR; the TCRdb copy retains only in-frame clones and omits some. Seen here are 30,000 to 40,000 clones, roughly 94% observed once, and the top ten hold around 0.67%. Whole-study findings and limits: Some such blood samples were as oligoclonal as synovium. CPL versus bulk CD4 samples: T cell genome counts differed by at least an order of magnitude. These blood cells shared more CDR3 sequences with synovium than bulk blood. Shared-clonotype fractions with synovium likely underestimate full repertoire overlap.

Source material: CD4+ T cells from blood. The chain is built from TRBV18 and TRBJ2-7; the match to TRBD1 covers 7 bases. The sequence derives from a human donor with juvenile idiopathic arthritis. The CDR3 sequence is CASSHGDSQEYF. The CDR3 nucleotides are TGTGCCAGCTCACACGGGGACAGCCAGGAGTACTTC.